The clone carrying this T cell receptor (beta chain) was recorded many times. The data belong to a study of T-cell reconstitution after alpha-beta-depleted transplantation in children. The TCRbeta library incorporated unique molecular identifiers. Each CDR3 protein gets one entry after TCRdb re-called the PCR reads with MiXCR. The table has some 530,000 distinct CDR3 sequences, roughly an eighth seen once. V lost 0 bases to trimming and J lost 4 bases, with 12 bases between them. This CDR3 has 15 amino acids. Germline assignment: CDR1 GTSNPN and CDR2 SVGIG (reference sequence). V and J are TRBV30 and TRBJ2-2, with a possible D match to TRBD1 (6 bases). Material: PBMCs from the stem cell graft donor, obtained from the stem cell graft. The source is a human donor who donated a stem cell graft to a child with combined immunodeficiency. The CDR3 sequence: CAWSVPGRGTGELFF. In DNA, the CDR3 is TGTGCCTGGAGTGTACCTGGCAGGGGCACCGGGGAGCTGTTTTTT.